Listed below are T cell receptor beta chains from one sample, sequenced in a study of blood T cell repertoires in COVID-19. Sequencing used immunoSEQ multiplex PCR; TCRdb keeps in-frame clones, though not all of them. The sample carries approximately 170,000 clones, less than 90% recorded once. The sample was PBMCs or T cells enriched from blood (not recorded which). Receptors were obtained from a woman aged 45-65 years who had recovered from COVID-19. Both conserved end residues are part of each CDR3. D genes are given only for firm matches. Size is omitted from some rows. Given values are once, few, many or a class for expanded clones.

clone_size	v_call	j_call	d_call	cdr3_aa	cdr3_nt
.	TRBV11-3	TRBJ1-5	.	CASSRGSNQPQHF	TGTGCCAGCAGCCGGGGTAGCAATCAGCCCCAGCATTTT
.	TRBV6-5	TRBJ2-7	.	CASSYSGEGAYEQYF	TGTGCCAGCAGTTACTCGGGAGAGGGGGCCTACGAGCAGTACTTC
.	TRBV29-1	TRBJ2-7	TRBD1	CSVTGQRDYEQYF	TGCAGCGTAACGGGACAGAGGGACTACGAGCAGTACTTC
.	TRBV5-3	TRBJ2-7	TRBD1	CARSLQGNRGYEQYF	TGTGCCAGAAGCTTGCAAGGAAACAGGGGTTACGAGCAGTACTTC
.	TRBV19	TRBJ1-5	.	CASSGVEIPSNQPQHF	TGTGCCAGTAGTGGTGTAGAGATCCCTAGCAATCAGCCCCAGCATTTT
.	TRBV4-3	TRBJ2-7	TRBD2	CASSQETGLGNEQYF	TGCGCCAGCAGCCAAGAGACGGGACTAGGAAACGAGCAGTACTTC
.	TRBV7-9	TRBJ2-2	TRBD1	CASRKTGGNTGELFF	TGTGCCAGCAGAAAGACAGGGGGGAACACCGGGGAGCTGTTTTTT
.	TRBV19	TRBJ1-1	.	CASSPSVAGEAFF	TGTGCCAGTAGTCCATCGGTAGCGGGTGAAGCTTTCTTT
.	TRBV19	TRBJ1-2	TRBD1	CASSLVQGARGGGYTF	TGTGCCAGTAGCCTTGTGCAGGGGGCTCGCGGGGGAGGCTACACCTTC
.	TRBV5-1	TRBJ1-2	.	CASSRGERWDYGYTF	TGCGCCAGCAGCCGCGGGGAGCGGTGGGACTATGGCTACACCTTC
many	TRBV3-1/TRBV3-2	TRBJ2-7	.	CASSHTAGASYEQYF	TGTGCCAGCAGTCACACCGCGGGCGCGTCCTACGAGCAGTACTTC
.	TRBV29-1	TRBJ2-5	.	CSVTQGRRVQETQYF	TGCAGCGTTACACAGGGGAGGAGGGTCCAAGAGACCCAGTACTTC
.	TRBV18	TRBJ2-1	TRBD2	CASSFGRGGQKYNEQFF	TGTGCCAGCTCATTCGGTCGGGGGGGCCAGAAATACAATGAGCAGTTCTTC
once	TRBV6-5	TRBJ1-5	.	CASSREPLLGQPQHF	TGTGCCAGCAGTCGGGAGCCTCTACTTGGTCAGCCCCAGCATTTT
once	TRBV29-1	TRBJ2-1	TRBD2	CSVRMTLAEGEQFF	TGCAGCGTGAGGATGACTCTAGCGGAGGGTGAGCAGTTCTTC